The 26 T cell receptor beta chains reported below all come from one sample, sequenced in a study of PD-L1 blockade in urothelial cancer. Using immunoSEQ multiplex PCR, the repertoire was profiled, and TCRdb retains in-frame clones only, with some absent. The top ten clones hold more than 3.5% of a sample with some 53,000 clones, 70% to 80% of them seen once. This specimen consisted of PBMCs, obtained around atezolizumab (anti-PD-L1) treatment. These receptors all stem from a man in his 70s with urothelial cancer.

V usage is TRBV4-2 and J usage is TRBJ1-1; D is possibly TRBD1 (6 bases). The ends were cut back, 1 base at V and 5 bases at J, with 14 bases in the middle. This CDR3 contains 15 residues. Germline assignment: CDR1 LGHNA and CDR2 YNFKEQ. CDR3 amino acids: CASSQVRRGRTEAFF. The CDR3 DNA sequence: TGTGCCAGCAGCCAAGTTCGCAGGGGCAGGACTGAAGCTTTCTTT.

The CDR3 coding sequence is TGTGCCAGCAGCGAACCGGGACAGGGGCAGTTCTTC. It encodes CASSEPGQGQFF. The chain recombines TRBV5-6 with TRBJ2-1, with 9 bases matching TRBD1. CDR3 size: 12 residues. V lost 4 bases to trimming and J lost 12 bases; unmatched junction nucleotides: 5. Germline V gene data show CDR1 as SGHDT and CDR2 as YYEEEE.

The rearrangement joins TRBV6-5 to TRBJ1-1; TRBD1 matches 10 bases. The V gene end was trimmed by 5 bases and the J gene end by 10 bases; junction bases not matched to a gene: 10. The CDR3 loop spans 14 amino acids. CDR1 is MNHEY and CDR2 is SVGAGI in the germline V gene. The CDR3 nucleotides read TGTGCCAGCAGTCGACAGGGGGCTAAACATGGAGCTTTCTTT. Encoded protein: CASSRQGAKHGAFF.

The chain joins TRBV5-1 to TRBJ1-1; 8 nucleotides line up with TRBD1. CDR3 length: 15 residues. Germline loops: CDR1 SGHRS, CDR2 YFSETQ. Trimming cost V 4 bases and J 1 base; bases outside gene matches: 6. The CDR3 nucleotides are TGCGCCAGCAGCCCCTCGGACAGGGCGAACACTGAAGCTTTCTTT. It codes for CASSPSDRANTEAFF.

In this sample, this clone turned up a few times. The J gene is TRBJ1-1, the V gene TRBV19; 8 positions agree with TRBD1. Germline V gene data show CDR1 as LNHDA and CDR2 as SQIVND (reference sequence). Trimming cost V 5 bases and J 8 bases; bases outside gene matches: 7. The CDR3 is 13 residues long. The CDR3 DNA follows: TGTGCCAGTAGTTATCTCGGACAGGGCGAAGCTTTCTTT. It encodes CASSYLGQGEAFF. Full variable domain (rest looked up from reference TRBV19 and TRBJ1-1): DGGITQSPKYLFRKEGQNVTLSCEQNLNHDAMYWYRQDPGQGLRLIYYSQIVNDFQKGDIAEGYSVSREKKESFPLTVTSAQKNPTAFYLCASSYLGQGEAFFGQGTRLTVV.

The rearrangement links TRBV29-1 to TRBJ2-7; TRBD1 matches 9 bases. This CDR3 contains 13 residues. The germline CDR1 and CDR2 sequences are SQVTM and ANQGSEA. Germline trimming cut 7 bases from V and 5 bases from J; bases unmatched to any gene: 9. The CDR3 loop reads CSGKGQGSNEQYF. The CDR3, as DNA: TGCAGCGGTAAGGGACAGGGTAGCAACGAGCAGTACTTC.

CDR3 nucleotides: TGTGCCAGTAGTATAGGAAGTGGCAGCGGGAGAACCCCCTACGAGCAGTACTTC. This gives the protein CASSIGSGSGRTPYEQYF. This rearrangement joins TRBV19 to TRBJ2-7; 8 positions match TRBD2. J was trimmed by 2 bases and V by 1 base; bases with no gene match: 13. The CDR3 runs to 18 residues. Per the germline V gene, CDR1 is LNHDA and CDR2 is SQIVND (reference sequence).

The V call is TRBV18, the J call TRBJ2-2, with TRBD2 as a possible D gene (5 bases). The germline V gene encodes CDR1 KGHSH and CDR2 LQKENI. There are 14 residues in the CDR3. V was trimmed by 3 bases and J by 4 bases, leaving 9 bases between them. CDR3: CASSPGRLTGELFF. The CDR3 DNA follows: TGTGCCAGCTCACCGGGGAGACTCACCGGGGAGCTGTTTTTT.

The J gene is TRBJ1-1, the V gene TRBV5-6; TRBD1 matches at 7 bases. The CDR3 has 14 amino acids. Looked up from germline, CDR1 is SGHDT and CDR2 is YYEEEE. V lost 0 bases to trimming and J lost 1 base; unmatched junction nucleotides: 0. In nucleotides, the CDR3 is TGTGCCAGCAGCTTGGGGGACAGGAACACTGAAGCTTTCTTT. Translated: CASSLGDRNTEAFF. Drawing the rest from reference TRBV5-6 and TRBJ1-1, the complete variable domain is DAGVTQSPTHLIKTRGQQVTLRCSPKSGHDTVSWYQQALGQGPQFIFQYYEEEERQRGNFPDRFSGHQFPNYSSELNVNALLLGDSALYLCASSLGDRNTEAFFGQGTRLTVV.

This clone occurred once. The chain recombines TRBV5-8 with TRBJ2-1, with 9 bases identical to TRBD2. The germline CDR1 and CDR2 sequences are SGHTS and YDEGEE. The CDR3 runs 15 residues. Trimming took 6 bases from V and 0 from J; bases not matched to a gene: 4. As DNA, the CDR3 is TGTGCCAGCAAAAAGACTAGCGGCTCCTACAATGAGCAGTTCTTC. It yields the protein CASKKTSGSYNEQFF.

The J gene is TRBJ2-1, the V gene TRBV7-9; 11 bases fit TRBD2. The CDR3 totals 15 residues. Germline lookup yields CDR1 SEHNR and CDR2 FQNEAQ (reference sequence). V lost 6 bases and J lost 4; bases outside the gene matches: 5. CDR3 nucleotides: TGTGCCAGCAGTCCCGGGACTAGCGGTTACAATGAGCAGTTCTTC. Amino acids: CASSPGTSGYNEQFF.

The CDR3 loop is CASSLDSSLYNEQFF. As DNA, the CDR3 is TGTGCCAGCAGCTTAGATAGCAGTCTCTACAATGAGCAGTTCTTC. The chain links TRBV11-3 to TRBJ2-1; D not resolved. CDR3 length equals 15 residues. Germline loops: CDR1 SGHNT, CDR2 YENEEA. The V and J ends lost 0 bases and 3 bases respectively, with 9 bases between them.

This clone occurred a few times. The V call is TRBV7-6, the J call TRBJ2-7, with 7 bases fitting TRBD1. The V segment lost 2 bases and the J segment 4 bases; nucleotides outside the gene matches: 8. The germline gives CDR1 SGHVS, CDR2 FNYEAQ. The CDR3 has 15 residues. This chain's CDR3 is CASSLMKGAPYEQYF. DNA of the CDR3: TGTGCCAGCAGCTTAATGAAGGGGGCTCCTTACGAGCAGTACTTC.

The V call is TRBV28, the J call TRBJ1-2; 8 nucleotides agree with TRBD1. V lost 5 bases to trimming and J lost 3 bases; unmatched junction nucleotides: 11. This CDR3 has 16 residues. The germline V gene has CDR1 MDHEN and CDR2 SYDVKM. The CDR3: CASSPSPGQEDYGYTF. The CDR3 coding sequence is TGTGCCAGCAGTCCCTCCCCGGGACAGGAGGACTATGGCTACACCTTC.

The chain combines TRBV5-6 with TRBJ2-1; 9 bases match TRBD1. V shed 4 bases and J 4 bases; nucleotides not matched to a gene: 9. This CDR3 is 16 amino acids long. The germline V gene encodes CDR1 SGHDT and CDR2 YYEEEE. The DNA for the CDR3 is TGTGCCAGCAGCCGGAGGACAGGGGCCGGGTACAATGAGCAGTTCTTC. Translated: CASSRRTGAGYNEQFF.

The chain recombines TRBV5-6 with TRBJ1-3; no clear D. Looked up from germline, CDR1 is SGHDT and CDR2 is YYEEEE. Trimming stripped 6 bases from V and 2 bases from J, with 12 bases between. This CDR3 has 14 residues. The CDR3 DNA is TGTGCCAGCAACTTCTGGCAGGCTGGAAACACCATATATTTT. This codes for CASNFWQAGNTIYF.

This clone came up a few times. The CDR3 nucleotides are TGTGCCATCAGTGAGGTTGTAGGGGGGGGACCCTACGAGCAGTACTTC. Its protein is CAISEVVGGGPYEQYF. The chain employs TRBV10-3 and TRBJ2-7, with D perhaps TRBD2 (7 bases). CDR1 and CDR2 from the germline V gene are ENHRY and SYGVKD. This CDR3 spans 16 amino acids. V lost 2 bases and J 2 bases, leaving 16 bases between the germline ends.

V is TRBV7-3 and J is TRBJ1-6; D might be TRBD1 (5 bases). V was pared by 5 bases and J by 8 bases, with 16 bases between. The V gene's germline CDR1 is SGHTA and CDR2 FQGTGA. The CDR3 has 15 residues. CDR3 region: CASSPDGGLDSPLHF. As DNA, the CDR3 is TGTGCCAGCAGCCCCGACGGGGGGTTGGATTCACCCCTCCACTTT.

This sequence joins TRBV5-6 and TRBJ2-7, with D possibly matching TRBD2 (6 bases). The V gene lost 6 bases and the J gene lost 3 bases, with 13 bases spanning the gap. The CDR3 extends over 13 amino acids. From germline, CDR1 is SGHDT and CDR2 YYEEEE. CDR3 sequence (DNA): TGTGCCAGCACGTGGGAGGCCGGCTACGAGCAGTACTTC. Its protein product is CASTWEAGYEQYF. The full variable domain, in which reference TRBV5-6 and TRBJ2-7 provide the parts outside the CDR3, is DAGVTQSPTHLIKTRGQQVTLRCSPKSGHDTVSWYQQALGQGPQFIFQYYEEEERQRGNFPDRFSGHQFPNYSSELNVNALLLGDSALYLCASTWEAGYEQYFGPGTRLTVT.

The gene calls are TRBV27 and TRBJ2-1; the match to TRBD2 covers 8 bases. The trim removed 6 bases at V and 14 bases at J, leaving 12 bases unmatched. Per the germline V gene, CDR1 is MNHEY and CDR2 is SMNVEV (reference sequence). This CDR3 contains 13 residues. CDR3 region: CASRPNSGTREFF. The CDR3 DNA reads TGTGCCAGCAGACCCAACTCGGGGACTAGAGAGTTCTTC.

The CDR3 sequence is CASSIRQAFNTEAFF. In nucleotides, the CDR3 is TGTGCCAGTAGTATTAGGCAGGCCTTCAACACTGAAGCTTTCTTT. The V call is TRBV19, the J call TRBJ1-1; D ambiguous. With 3 bases removed from V and 2 bases from J, the gap between germline ends came to 13 bases. Looked up from germline, CDR1 is LNHDA and CDR2 is SQIVND (reference sequence). This CDR3 comprises 15 residues.

In this sample, this clone turned up once. The chain employs TRBV29-1 and TRBJ2-1, with 9 nucleotides matching TRBD2. CDR3 length equals 14 residues. V gave up 6 bases and J gave up 4 bases; unmatched junction bases: 7. Germline values: CDR1 SQVTM, CDR2 ANQGSEA. CDR3 in DNA: TGCAGCGTGCGGGGGGGCAGTGAGTACAATGAGCAGTTCTTC. Its translation is CSVRGGSEYNEQFF.

About this clone itself: Other DNA sequences in the sample encode the same CDR3. This sequence joins TRBV4-3 and TRBJ1-6; D is uncertain. CDR1 LGHNA and CDR2 YSLEER come from the germline V gene. This CDR3 has 13 amino acids. Trimming cost V 0 bases and J 9 bases, with 6 bases left between them. CDR3 DNA sequence: TGCGCCAGCAGCCAAGATCGGGGTTCACCCCTCCACTTT. Translation: CASSQDRGSPLHF.

The rearrangement links TRBV6-1 to TRBJ2-7; TRBD1 matches 9 bases. CDR3 size: 14 residues. Germline-derived CDR1 and CDR2 are MNHNS and SASEGT. J lost 1 base, V lost 7 bases, and 5 bases had no gene match. CDR3 sequence reads: CASNKQGASYEQYF. For the CDR3, the DNA is TGTGCCAGCAATAAACAGGGGGCGTCCTACGAGCAGTACTTC.

J is TRBJ2-3 and V is TRBV15; 9 nucleotides align to TRBD1. V trimming: 3 bases; J trimming: 2 bases; junction bases outside the gene matches: 15. CDR1 is LNHNV, CDR2 YYDKDF, per germline (reference sequence). The CDR3 loop spans 19 amino acids. In DNA, the CDR3 is TGTGCCACCAGCAGTGACTTGGACCCCACAGGGGGCTCCACAGATACGCAGTATTTT. Its translation is CATSSDLDPTGGSTDTQYF.

J is TRBJ2-1 and V is TRBV30; D is perhaps TRBD2 (6 bases). The CDR3 has 14 residues. Germline values: CDR1 GTSNPN, CDR2 SVGIG (reference sequence). Trimming left V 6 bases short and J 3 bases short, with 15 bases between. CDR3 residues: CACKLAGSYNEQFF. CDR3 nucleotide sequence: TGTGCCTGCAAGCTTGCGGGAAGCTACAATGAGCAGTTCTTC. The entire variable domain, with the rest obtained from reference TRBV30 and TRBJ2-1, is as follows: SQTIHQWPATLVQPVGSPLSLECTVEGTSNPNLYWYRQAAGRGLQLLFYSVGIGQISSEVPQNLSASRPQDRQFILSSKKLLLSDSGFYLCACKLAGSYNEQFFGPGTRLTVL.